This T cell receptor beta chain came from a study of cytomegalovirus exposure and HLA in healthy donors. Regarding the study as a whole: Prior analysis indicated that the majority of TCR beta V segments exhibited productivity approximately 87% or approximately 30% of the time. Near-uniform donor sequencing depth was presumed by presence/absence analyses.

In the PCR, 60 Vbeta and 13 Jbeta primers were used. Assay: immunoSEQ multiplex PCR; the TCRdb copy retains only in-frame clones and omits some. Of about 270,000 clones listed, around 66% were seen once; the top ten hold around 2%. Trimming left V 4 bases short and J 7 bases short, with 11 bases between. CDR1 is SGHKS and CDR2 is YYEKEE in the germline V gene (reference sequence). CDR3 length: 13 amino acids. For this clone: The antigen is not known.

The clonotype was recovered from a female donor in good health and CMV-seronegative. The chain combines TRBV5-5 with TRBJ1-4; D unresolved. Material for sequencing was PBMCs. The CDR3 coding sequence is TGTGCCAGCAGCCTTATGACGGGTGAAAAACTGTTTTTT. Translated, it gives CASSLMTGEKLFF. Full variable domain (remainder filled in from reference TRBV5-5 and TRBJ1-4): DAGVTQSPTHLIKTRGQQVTLRCSPISGHKSVSWYQQVLGQGPQFIFQYYEKEERGRGNFPDRFSARQFPNYSSELNVNALLLGDSALYLCASSLMTGEKLFFGSGTQLSVL.